This T cell receptor beta chain was profiled in a study of identifying expanded T cells in peripheral blood. The table came from immunoSEQ multiplex PCR; TCRdb's copy has only in-frame clones and leaves some out. In the table there are about 81,000 clones, around 83% of which are singletons. V was trimmed by 3 bases and J by 0 bases, leaving 14 bases between them. This CDR3 region has 16 residues. Germline V CDR1 and CDR2: MGHDK, SYGVNS. The TCR comes from a person between 18 and 70 years old in good health. The chain links TRBV25-1 to TRBJ2-5; D possibly corresponds to TRBD1 (5 bases). Sequencing was carried out using blood. The CDR3 is CASSEGPDKYQETQYF. CDR3 bases: TGTGCCAGCAGTGAGGGGCCAGACAAGTACCAAGAGACCCAGTACTTC.